The 11 T cell receptor beta chains listed next were all sequenced from one sample in a study of T cell responses to AZD1222 COVID-19 vaccine (dated by TCRdb to the early 2020s). The library was built by means of the immunoSEQ multiplex PCR assay. This immuneACCESS table, as held by TCRdb, lists in-frame sequences with V and J called but not all clones. Of the missing ones, under half trace to an unresolved V gene in checked studies; the others have no known cause. This sample comprises 150,000 to 200,000 clones, just over 85% of them detected only once. Roughly 12% of the sample goes to the ten largest clones. Explained via the paper, the time point label denotes: about 28 days (+/-7) after the second vaccine dose. Specimen: peripheral blood, collected 28 days after the second AZD1222 dose. These receptors came from an adult who received the AZD1222 COVID-19 vaccine.

The rearrangement uses TRBV7-9 and TRBJ1-6, with D tentatively TRBD1 (5 bases). The V end lost 2 bases, the J end lost 9 bases, and 11 bases lay between the germline ends. CDR1 and CDR2 from the germline V gene are SEHNR and FQNEAQ (reference sequence). The CDR3 extends over 14 amino acids. CDR3 sequence reads: CASSLQGESSPLHF. CDR3 DNA: TGTGCCAGCAGCTTACAGGGTGAATCTTCACCCCTCCACTTT.

This clone was seen once. The rearrangement joins TRBV3-1 (or the pseudogene TRBV3-2) to TRBJ1-1; 7 nucleotides line up with TRBD1. Germline loops: CDR1 LGHDT, CDR2 YNNKEL (reference sequence). The V segment lost 0 bases and the J segment 8 bases; nucleotides outside the gene matches: 9. The CDR3 length is 15 residues. CDR3 DNA sequence: TGTGCCAGCAGCCAAGAAGGGCAGGGGGTCACCGAAGCTTTCTTT. Amino acid sequence: CASSQEGQGVTEAFF.

The chain recombines TRBV5-1 with TRBJ2-7, with TRBD2 matching over 12 bases. V lost 3 bases, J lost 5 bases, and 6 bases stayed unmatched. Germline V gene data show CDR1 as SGHRS and CDR2 as YFSETQ. The CDR3 loop spans 15 amino acids. The DNA of the CDR3 is TGCGCCAGCAGCTCCGGACTAGCGGGAACACACGAGCAGTACTTC. Translated: CASSSGLAGTHEQYF.

This clone has only one observation. V is TRBV6-5 and J is TRBJ1-3, with a possible D match to TRBD1 (6 bases). The CDR3 sequence is 16 residues long. Germline CDR1 is MNHEY and CDR2 is SVGAGI. Trimming left V 0 bases short and J 1 base short, with 10 bases between. CDR3 nucleotides: TGTGCCAGCAGTTACTCGGACAGACTGTCTGGAAACACCATATATTTT. Amino acid sequence: CASSYSDRLSGNTIYF.

This clone was detected a few times. V usage is TRBV12-3 or TRBV12-4 and J usage is TRBJ2-3; 7 bases fit TRBD2. This CDR3 is built from 12 residues. V was clipped by 5 bases and J by 5 bases; unmatched bases: 1. In DNA, the CDR3 is TGTGCCAGCAGTGGGAGGGGAGATACGCAGTATTTT. It codes for CASSGRGDTQYF.

CDR3 in amino acids: CASSSYRGMNTGELFF. For the CDR3, the DNA is TGTGCCAGCAGTTCGTACAGGGGGATGAACACCGGGGAGCTGTTTTTT. The gene calls are TRBV5-6 and TRBJ2-2, with 8 bases identical to TRBD1. Per germline, CDR1 SGHDT and CDR2 YYEEEE. The V segment lost 5 bases and the J segment 1 base; nucleotides outside the gene matches: 7. CDR3 size: 16 residues.

This rearrangement joins TRBV6-2 or TRBV6-3 to TRBJ2-5, with TRBD2 identical over 7 bases. V lost 2 bases, J lost 0 bases, and 6 bases stayed unmatched. Germline V lookup: CDR1 MNHEY, CDR2 SVGEGT. CDR3 length equals 16 residues. The CDR3: CASSYGSSGNQETQYF. CDR3 DNA sequence: TGTGCCAGCAGTTACGGGTCTAGCGGAAACCAAGAGACCCAGTACTTC.

This clone was seen just once. The chain is built from TRBV14 and TRBJ2-7; tentatively, D is TRBD2 (5 bases). This CDR3 has 14 residues. V gave up 3 bases and J gave up 4 bases, with 13 bases separating them. Germline lookup yields CDR1 SGHDN and CDR2 FVKESK. CDR3 protein: CASSQQAGRYEQYF. Here the CDR3 DNA reads TGTGCCAGCAGCCAGCAGGCGGGCCGATACGAGCAGTACTTC.

V and J are TRBV3-1 (or the pseudogene TRBV3-2) and TRBJ1-5, with 8 bases that match TRBD1. The ends lost 1 base at V and 0 bases at J; junction bases unmatched: 11. The germline gives CDR1 LGHDT, CDR2 YNNKEL (reference sequence). The CDR3 covers 19 residues. CDR3 region: CASSQAGQGAVNSNQPQHF. The CDR3 coding sequence is TGTGCCAGCAGCCAAGCAGGACAGGGTGCGGTAAATAGCAATCAGCCCCAGCATTTT.

This clone came up a few times. This chain uses TRBV15 with TRBJ1-2; D remains ambiguous. Germline values: CDR1 LNHNV, CDR2 YYDKDF (reference sequence). Trimming stripped 3 bases from V and 5 bases from J, with 10 bases between. This CDR3 spans 13 amino acids. CDR3 sequence reads: CATSRDDIYGYTF. The CDR3 bases are TGTGCCACCAGCAGGGACGATATATATGGCTACACCTTC.

The gene calls are TRBV6-5 and TRBJ2-7; possibly TRBD1 or TRBD2 for D (5 bases each). CDR1 and CDR2 from the germline V gene are MNHEY and SVGAGI. V gave up 8 bases and J gave up 4 bases, with 18 bases separating them. CDR3 size: 14 residues. CDR3 region: CASRGQGEWYEQYF. Written as DNA, the CDR3 is TGTGCCAGCCGGGGTCAGGGCGAATGGTACGAGCAGTACTTC.